This record covers a single T cell receptor (beta chain). What it binds is not known. This sample was included in a study of T cells expressing NK-cell markers. From its re-call of the 5' RACE reads, TCRdb lists each CDR3 protein once, without DNA. The sample spans about 260,000 distinct CDR3 sequences; the ten largest clones claim around 4%. Study observations and caveats: These same clonotypes (in several donors) also led the CD3+CD56-NKG2C+ fraction.

Sample: blood T cells: a sorted CD56 or NKG2C T cell subset, CD4+ or CD8+ T cells, or bulk PBMC T cells (not recorded which). This clonotype was obtained from a woman between 18 and 70 years old in good health.

The CDR3 sequence is CASRAGPFDTEAFF. This chain uses TRBV12-3 or TRBV12-4 with TRBJ1-1. CDR3 length: 14 amino acids.